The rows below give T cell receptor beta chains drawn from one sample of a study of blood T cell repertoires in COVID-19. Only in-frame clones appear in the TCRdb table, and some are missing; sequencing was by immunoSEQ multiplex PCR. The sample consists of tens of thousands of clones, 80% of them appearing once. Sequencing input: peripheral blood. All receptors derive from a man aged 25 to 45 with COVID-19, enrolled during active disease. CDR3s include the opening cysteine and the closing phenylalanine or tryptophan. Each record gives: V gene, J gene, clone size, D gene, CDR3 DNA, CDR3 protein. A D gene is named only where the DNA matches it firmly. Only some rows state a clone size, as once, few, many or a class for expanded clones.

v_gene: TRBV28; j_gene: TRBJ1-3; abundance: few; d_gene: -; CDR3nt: TGTGCCAGCAGCCCCCCGGGGGTTCTGATCAACACCATATATTTT; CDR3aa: CASSPPGVLINTIYF
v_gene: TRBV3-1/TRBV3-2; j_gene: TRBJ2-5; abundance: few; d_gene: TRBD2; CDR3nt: TGTGCCAGCAGCCAAGTAGGGAGGATAGCGGGAGTAGGGGAGACCCAGTACTTC; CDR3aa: CASSQVGRIAGVGETQYF
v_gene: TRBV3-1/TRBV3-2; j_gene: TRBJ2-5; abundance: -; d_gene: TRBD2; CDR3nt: TGTGCCAGCAACCAAGACCGAAGCGGGAGGGGTGGGACCCAGTACTTC; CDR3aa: CASNQDRSGRGGTQYF
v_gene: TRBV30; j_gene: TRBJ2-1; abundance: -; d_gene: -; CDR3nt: TGTGCCTGGACTACACTATGGGATGAGCAGTTCTTC; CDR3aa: CAWTTLWDEQFF
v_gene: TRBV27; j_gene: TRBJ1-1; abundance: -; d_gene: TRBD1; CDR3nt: TGTGCCAGCAGTTTACGGAGGGGGCGGGACACTGAAGCTTTCTTT; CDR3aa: CASSLRRGRDTEAFF
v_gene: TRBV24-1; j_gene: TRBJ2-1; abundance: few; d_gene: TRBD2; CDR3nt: TGTGCCACCAGTGATTTGAGGCTAGCGGGGGGAGGTGAGCAGTTCTTC; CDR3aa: CATSDLRLAGGGEQFF
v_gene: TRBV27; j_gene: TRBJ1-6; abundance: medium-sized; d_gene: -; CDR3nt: TGTGCCAGCAGTCCTCATAATTCACCCCTCCACTTT; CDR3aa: CASSPHNSPLHF
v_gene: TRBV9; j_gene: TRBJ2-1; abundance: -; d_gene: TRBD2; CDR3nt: TGTGCCAGCAGCGTAGACGGGAGGGCCTTCGATGAGCAGTTCTTC; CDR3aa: CASSVDGRAFDEQFF
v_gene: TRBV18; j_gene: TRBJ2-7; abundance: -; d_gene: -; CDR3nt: TGTGCCAGCTCACCGGTCGTGCGGGCACCGAATTCCTACGAGCAGTACTTC; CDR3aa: CASSPVVRAPNSYEQYF
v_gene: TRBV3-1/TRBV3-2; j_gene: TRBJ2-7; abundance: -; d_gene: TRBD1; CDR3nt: TGTGCCAGCAGCCAGGCGGACAGGGGTGGCGAGCAGTACTTC; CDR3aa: CASSQADRGGEQYF
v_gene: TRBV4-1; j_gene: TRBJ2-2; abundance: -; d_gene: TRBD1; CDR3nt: TGCGCCAGCAGCCAAGGCCGAACAGGGGGCTACACCGGGGAGCTGTTTTTT; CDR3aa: CASSQGRTGGYTGELFF
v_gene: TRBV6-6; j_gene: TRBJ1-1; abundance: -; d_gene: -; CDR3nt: TGTGCCAGCAGCAACGGGGGCACTGAAGCTTTCTTT; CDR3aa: CASSNGGTEAFF
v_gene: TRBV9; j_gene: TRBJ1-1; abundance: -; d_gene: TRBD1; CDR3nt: TGTGCCAGCAGCCCCCAGACAGGGAGAGGGACCACTGAAGCTTTCTTT; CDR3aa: CASSPQTGRGTTEAFF
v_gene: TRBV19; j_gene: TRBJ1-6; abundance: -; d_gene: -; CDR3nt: TGTGCCAGTAACTCTCTGGGGGCAGGAGATTCACCCCTCCACTTT; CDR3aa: CASNSLGAGDSPLHF
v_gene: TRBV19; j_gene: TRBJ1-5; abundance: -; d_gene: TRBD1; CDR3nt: TGTGCCAGTAGAACCGGACAGGGGGATTTGAATCAGCCCCAGCATTTT; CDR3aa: CASRTGQGDLNQPQHF
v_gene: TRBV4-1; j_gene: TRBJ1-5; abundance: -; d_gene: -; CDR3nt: TGCGCCAGCAGCCAAGATGGGAGGGTATGGCAGCCCCAGCATTTT; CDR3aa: CASSQDGRVWQPQHF
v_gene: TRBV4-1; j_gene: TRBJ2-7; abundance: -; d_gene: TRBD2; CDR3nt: TGCGCCAGCAGCCAAGCGAGTAGCGGGGGGTACGAGCAGTACTTC; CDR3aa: CASSQASSGGYEQYF
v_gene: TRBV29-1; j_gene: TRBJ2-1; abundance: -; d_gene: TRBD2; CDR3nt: TGCAGCGTTGCCCCTTCGGGGGGTGAGCAGTTCTTC; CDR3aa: CSVAPSGGEQFF
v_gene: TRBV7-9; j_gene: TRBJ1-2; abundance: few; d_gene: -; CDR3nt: TGTGCCAGCAGCCCCGGGACATCAGCTAACTATGGCTACACCTTC; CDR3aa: CASSPGTSANYGYTF
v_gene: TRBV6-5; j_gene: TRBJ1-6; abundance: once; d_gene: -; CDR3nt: TGTGCCAGCAGTTCGACTGCTAATTCACCCCTCCACTTT; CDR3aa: CASSSTANSPLHF
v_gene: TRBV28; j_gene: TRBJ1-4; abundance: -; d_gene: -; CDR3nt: TGTGCCAGCAGTCCACTTAGGAGGACCTTCAATGAAAAACTGTTTTTT; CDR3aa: CASSPLRRTFNEKLFF
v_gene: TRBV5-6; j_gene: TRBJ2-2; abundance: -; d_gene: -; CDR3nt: TGTGCCAGCAGCTCTCGACTGGGAGGCGGGGAGCTGTTTTTT; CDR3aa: CASSSRLGGGELFF
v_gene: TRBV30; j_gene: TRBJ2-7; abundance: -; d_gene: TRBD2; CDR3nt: TGTGCCTGGGAGAGCGGGAACTCCTACGAGCAGTACTTC; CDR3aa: CAWESGNSYEQYF
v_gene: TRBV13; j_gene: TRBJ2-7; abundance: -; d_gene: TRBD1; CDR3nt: TGTGCCAGCAGCTTCATGCCGGGACAGGGGCCTTGGGGGCAGTACTTC; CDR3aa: CASSFMPGQGPWGQYF
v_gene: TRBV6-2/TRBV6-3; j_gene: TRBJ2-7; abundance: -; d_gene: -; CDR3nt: TGTGCCAGCAGTTACGCCGAGGCCGGGGGGCGGAGTGAGCAGTACTTC; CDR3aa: CASSYAEAGGRSEQYF
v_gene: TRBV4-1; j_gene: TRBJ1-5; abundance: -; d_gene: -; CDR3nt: TGCGCCAGCAGCCAAGGCGAGCGGAGCAATCAGCCCCAGCATTTT; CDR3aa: CASSQGERSNQPQHF
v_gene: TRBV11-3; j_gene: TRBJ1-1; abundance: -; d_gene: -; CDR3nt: TGTGCCAGCAGTCCCTCAGGGGTCGCTGAAGCTTTCTTT; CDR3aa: CASSPSGVAEAFF
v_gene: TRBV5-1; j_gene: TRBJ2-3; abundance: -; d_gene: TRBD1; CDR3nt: TGCGCCAGCAGCTTGGGAGGGGGCTTTATTACAGATACGCAGTATTTT; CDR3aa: CASSLGGGFITDTQYF
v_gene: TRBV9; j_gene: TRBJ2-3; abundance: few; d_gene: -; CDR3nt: TGTGCCAGCAGCGTAGAAAACTCTCAAACAGATACGCAGTATTTT; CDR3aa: CASSVENSQTDTQYF
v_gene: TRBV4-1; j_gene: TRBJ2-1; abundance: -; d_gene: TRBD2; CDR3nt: TGCGCCAGCAGCCAAGTGGGCAGAGGAAAAACTAGCGGGAGCGCCGAGTTCTTC; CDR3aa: CASSQVGRGKTSGSAEFF
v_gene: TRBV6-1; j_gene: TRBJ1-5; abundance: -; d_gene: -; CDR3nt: TGTGCCAGCAGTGCGGGGAGTTCAGCCCACAATCAGCCCCAGCATTTT; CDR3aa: CASSAGSSAHNQPQHF
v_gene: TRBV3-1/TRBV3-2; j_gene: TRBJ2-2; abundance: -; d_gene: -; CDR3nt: TGTGCCAGCAGTCCTTTAGGAGGGCCCCTCGACACCGGGGAGCTGTTTTTT; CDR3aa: CASSPLGGPLDTGELFF
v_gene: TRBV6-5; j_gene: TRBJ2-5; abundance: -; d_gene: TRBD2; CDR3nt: TGTGCCAGCAGTTACAAGCGGGAGACTTTTGAGACCCAGTACTTC; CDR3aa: CASSYKRETFETQYF
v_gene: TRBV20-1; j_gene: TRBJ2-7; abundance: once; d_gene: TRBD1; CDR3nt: TGCAGTGCTGGTGGGACAGGGGGGAAGTCTCGGGAGCAGTACTTC; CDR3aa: CSAGGTGGKSREQYF
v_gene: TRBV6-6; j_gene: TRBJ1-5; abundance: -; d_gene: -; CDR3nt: TGTGCCAGCAGTTACCCTGGGACACACAATCAGCCCCAGCATTTT; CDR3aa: CASSYPGTHNQPQHF
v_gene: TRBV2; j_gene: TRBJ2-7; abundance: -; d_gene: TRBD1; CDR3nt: TGTGCCAGCAGTGTCGGGACAGGGGCCTACGAGCAGTACTTC; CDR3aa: CASSVGTGAYEQYF
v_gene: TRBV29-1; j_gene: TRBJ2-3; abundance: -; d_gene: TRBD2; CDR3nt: TGCAGCGTTGAAAATTTAGCGGGCAAGGTATCAGATACGCAGTATTTT; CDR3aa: CSVENLAGKVSDTQYF
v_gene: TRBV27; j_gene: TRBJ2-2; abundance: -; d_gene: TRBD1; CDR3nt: TGTGCCAGCAGTTTCCGGACAGGGGGCGGTACCGGGGAGCTGTTTTTT; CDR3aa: CASSFRTGGGTGELFF
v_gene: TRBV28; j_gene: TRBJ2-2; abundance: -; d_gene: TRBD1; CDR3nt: TGTGCCAGCAGTTGGACAGGGGACGGCGGGGAGCTGTTTTTT; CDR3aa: CASSWTGDGGELFF
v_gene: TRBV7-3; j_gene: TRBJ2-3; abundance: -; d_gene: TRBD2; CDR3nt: TGTGCCAGCAGCCCCGGACTAGCGGACTTCACAGATACGCAGTATTTT; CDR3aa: CASSPGLADFTDTQYF
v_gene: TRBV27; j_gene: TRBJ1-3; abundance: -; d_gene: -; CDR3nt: TGTGCCAGCAGTCCCCAGGGAAATGGAAACACCATATATTTT; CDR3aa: CASSPQGNGNTIYF
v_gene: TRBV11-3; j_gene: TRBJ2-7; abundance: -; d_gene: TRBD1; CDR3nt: TGTGCCAGCAGCTTACCCGATAGACAGGGCCGCTACGAGCAGTACTTC; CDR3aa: CASSLPDRQGRYEQYF
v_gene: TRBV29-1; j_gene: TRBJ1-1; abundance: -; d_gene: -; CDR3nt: TGCAGCGTTGAAGTGGGAGCGGGGCCCCGAGCTTTCTTT; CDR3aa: CSVEVGAGPRAFF
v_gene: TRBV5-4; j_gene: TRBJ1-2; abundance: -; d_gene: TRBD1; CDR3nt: TGTGCCAGCAGCTTGGACGGGACAGGAGGTCTCTATGGCTACACCTTC; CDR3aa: CASSLDGTGGLYGYTF